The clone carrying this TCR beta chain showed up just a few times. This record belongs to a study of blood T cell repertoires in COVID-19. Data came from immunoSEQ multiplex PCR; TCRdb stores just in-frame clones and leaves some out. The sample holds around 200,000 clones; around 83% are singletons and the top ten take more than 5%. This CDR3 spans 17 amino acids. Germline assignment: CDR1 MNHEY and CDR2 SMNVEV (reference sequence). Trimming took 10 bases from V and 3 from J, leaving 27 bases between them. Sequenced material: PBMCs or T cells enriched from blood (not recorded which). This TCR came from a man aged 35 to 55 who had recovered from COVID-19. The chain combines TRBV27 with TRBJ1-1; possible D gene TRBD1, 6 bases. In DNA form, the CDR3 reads TGTGCCACCAACCGAGGTAGGGGTCAGGGGCGAGACACTGAAGCTTTCTTT. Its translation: CATNRGRGQGRDTEAFF.